This T cell receptor (beta chain) came from a study of OX40 agonist ivuxolimab in advanced cancers. A note on the overall study: Ivuxolimab, which targeted the costimulatory receptor OX40 (CD134), was an agonistic, fully human IgG2 monoclonal antibody. Intravenous ivuxolimab was administered to patients every 2 weeks at six dose levels: 0.01, 0.1, 0.3, 1.5, 3 and 10 mg/kg. The dose-escalation cohort was 82.7% male with a mean age of 60 years, ranging from roughly 20 to 80. Peripheral TCRbeta sequencing was intended to test whether TCR sequence diversity was altered and clonal T-cell expansion was caused by ivuxolimab. Partial responses were achieved by three dose-escalation patients, of whom one had hepatocellular carcinoma and two had cutaneous melanoma. Patients were allowed to have had prior anti-PD-1, anti-PD-L1 or anti-CTLA-4 therapy, and more than 30% of the dose-escalation patients had previously received checkpoint inhibitors. The paper covers the monotherapy dose-escalation part of the phase I ivuxolimab trial, which included N = 52 patients. Among the approximately 50 dose-escalation patients, around 20 had hepatocellular carcinoma, approximately 15 melanoma, 9 renal cell carcinoma and 9 head and neck cancer.

Patients with autoimmune disease history or receiving systemic immunosuppression were excluded from the trial. Peripheral blood for TCR sequencing was collected from all dose cohorts at baseline, on cycle 4 day 1, and on cycle 7 day 1. The samples were taken from a phase I, first-in-human, multicenter, open-label dose-escalation trial of ivuxolimab. The trial enrolled adults with locally advanced or metastatic head and neck squamous cell, hepatocellular, melanoma or renal cell carcinoma. Before TCR sequencing, CD4+ and CD8+ T cells were separately sorted from peripheral blood. About this clone: Its antigen is still unknown. No clone much larger than this one lies a single base away; base qualities are absent.

V is clipped by 8 bases and J by 1 base, and the sequence between their germline boundaries is 15 bases long. CDR1 and CDR2, per the germline V gene (reference sequence), are LNHDA and SQIVND. The CDR3 numbers 15 residues from cysteine through phenylalanine. Of all the DNA, just the CDR3 is kept, 45 bases in frame from base 1. For sequencing of the TCRbeta CDR3 region, genomic DNA was extracted from the sorted cells. The immunoSEQ Assay was used for sequencing of TCRbeta CDR3 regions. Not all clones reach the TCRdb copy of this immuneACCESS table, which keeps in-frame sequences only. Checked studies attribute under half of the gap to unresolved V genes and leave the rest unexplained. This sample comprises 60,000 to 70,000 clones, 65% to 90% of them detected only once. The ten largest clones take up 1.5% to 2% of the sample. General study outcomes and caveats: Partial responders in the 0.1-3.0 mg/kg groups had among the lowest normalized peripheral clonal expansion, especially among CD8+ T cells. After ivuxolimab, more expanded clones were found on average in CD8+ T cells than in CD4+ T cells. The antigen specificity of the clonally expanded peripheral T cells was not determined. At doses from 0.1 to 3.0 mg/kg, clonal expansion was seen in both CD4+ and CD8+ blood T cells between baseline and week 6. Low levels of normalized T-cell clonal expansion were also seen in some nonresponding patients.

This sample comprised CD4+ or CD8+ T cells sorted from blood, obtained in a trial of the OX40 agonist ivuxolimab. The sequence derives from an adult with an advanced solid tumor such as melanoma, head and neck, liver or kidney cancer. The chain was built from TRBV19 and TRBJ1-5; TRBD1 could be the D gene, as 5 bases match. CDR3 region: CASGTYGNSNQPQHF. In nucleotide form, the sequence is TGTGCCAGTGGGACTTATGGGAACAGCAATCAGCCCCAGCATTTT.